This T cell receptor (beta chain) was identified in a study of cytomegalovirus exposure and HLA in healthy donors (dated by TCRdb to about 2017). Notes on the research overall: In an earlier analysis of 450 to 750 of the donors, 250 to 350 Gb of sequence data and some 120 million unique TCR beta sequences from 150 million to 200 million T cells were reported. Typing coverage varied by locus: 629-630 donors for A, B, C, DRB1 and DQB1; more than 500 for DQA1; more than 600 for DPA1; around 450 for DPB1. The aim of the study was to test whether cataloging public T cell receptors could identify signatures of past pathogen exposure. Donor age, sex, ethnicity and CMV serostatus were compiled alongside the repertoire data. Of the roughly 400 genotyped donors, approximately 82% fell in the genetic ancestry cluster associated with self-reported Caucasian donors. Rather than using new phenotypic data, the later analysis identified candidate immune exposures from TCR beta sequences and from how often those sequences occurred across donors. Using immunosequencing, the study profiled T cell repertoires from 666 subjects and related those repertoires to cytomegalovirus serostatus. To predict cytomegalovirus infection status, the study brought together high-throughput TCR immunosequencing, statistical association of individual TCRs with disease status, and machine learning. HLA typing included class I and class II loci at four-digit resolution. A later genetic analysis took genome-wide SNP genotypes for about 55% of the roughly 700 donors and used that subset as a discovery cohort. Among roughly 370 genotyped donors of the cohort, an average of around 240,000 unique TCR beta nucleotide sequences were sequenced per donor, roughly 20% of them non-productive. Roughly 5 DR-DQ haplotypes were handled as single units for association and clustering, since linkage in the cohort was strong. In addition to the first cohort of 666 subjects, a separate validation cohort of approximately 120 different subjects was used. In a later analysis, previously published TCR beta repertoires from roughly 710 donors were re-analyzed and high-resolution HLA genotyping was added so that TCR occurrence patterns could be studied. An earlier analysis of around 540 of the donors applied high-throughput TCR beta sequencing to assess whether each TCR beta V gene segment acted as functional or pseudogenic. All discovery cohort repertoires had been generated using a single sequencing platform. An early release covering roughly 600 HLA-typed donors comprised approximately 300 gigabases of sequencing data and tens of millions of unique TCR sequences.

In total, more than 500 healthy bone marrow donors made up the cohort. At the time of sampling, all cohort members were nominally healthy, though unrecorded immune exposures were likely present. The donor was CMV seronegative and belonged to the group of roughly 330 seronegative cohort members. A peripheral blood sample was provided by each donor, and peripheral blood mononuclear cells were used for TCR beta sequencing. Genomic DNA extraction from the blood cell samples was performed with the Qiagen DNeasy Blood Extraction Kit. Trimming takes 5 bases from V and 2 bases from J, and the germline ends sit 12 bases apart. Including the terminal cysteine and phenylalanine, the CDR3 comprises 14 residues. Only the CDR3 DNA is retained, 42 bases long and in frame from the first base. For CDR1 and CDR2, the germline V gene lists MNHEY and SVGAGI. The library relied on the immunoSEQ multiplex PCR assay. For the multiplex PCR, a mixture combining 60 forward primers for TCR Vbeta segments and 13 reverse primers for TCR Jbeta segments was used. The CDR3 region of rearranged TCR beta genes was amplified from genomic DNA by a multiplex PCR assay. The amplified TCR beta libraries were sequenced on the Illumina HiSeq System as 87-base-pair reads. In the authors' own workflow: Across the 670 or so repertoires, a later analysis counted about 81 million unique TCR beta chains, roughly 11 million of which were shared by at least two donors. A nearest-neighbor algorithm error-corrected the raw reads and collapsed the reads into unique sequences, merging closely related sequences to remove PCR and sequencing errors. To assign V, D and J gene segments, CDR3 sequences were aligned to IMGT reference sequences. For a sequence to be retained, a match of at least six nucleotides was required to both a V gene segment and a J gene segment. Rearrangements were classified as productive when the CDR3 lacked stop codons and remained in frame with V and J, and all other rearrangements were classified as non-productive. Following IMGT convention, CDR3 was defined as the stretch from the second conserved V-encoded cysteine to the conserved J-encoded phenylalanine. The earlier analysis of 500 to 750 of the donors excluded any sequence lacking an unambiguous match to a single V gene segment. In an earlier analysis of 587 of the donors, V segments were called functional above 56.7% productive rearrangements and were called segregating when the between-donor standard deviation exceeded 5%. To diagnose cytomegalovirus status from the catalog of TCR beta chain sequences, a statistical classification framework was built. A later analysis assigned V and J genes by comparing TCR nucleotide sequences with IMGT/GENE-DB human TR gene sequences. In a later analysis, CDR3 sequences and most-parsimonious VDJ recombination scenarios were assigned using the TCRdist pipeline. A later analysis defined each TCR beta chain by its CDR3 amino acid sequence plus V-gene family, and excluded reads lacking a unique V-gene family. A later analysis removed several hundred highly shared, low-generation-probability nucleotide sequences to deal with suspected cross-contamination and a sequencing artifact. For each public chain, a later analysis derived a clonal expansion index from normalized ranks of inferred template counts within each repertoire. In a later analysis, generation probabilities were computed with a VDJ recombination model fitted to out-of-frame rearrangements, and the resulting probabilities were checked against IGoR. Hypergeometric tests were used in a later analysis to score TCR-TCR, TCR-HLA and TCR-CMV co-occurrence, with a repertoire-size bias correction applied to the TCR pairs. False discovery rates were estimated in a later analysis by permuting HLA or CMV assignments 20 times. A later analysis grouped co-occurring TCRs with DBSCAN, adding TCRdist sequence similarity when clustering within HLA-allele-positive subsets. Repertoires with fewer than 30,000 or more than 120,000 public chains, plus five repertoires with anomalous nucleotide sharing, were excluded from co-occurrence clustering. TCRdb holds this immuneACCESS table with in-frame rearrangements only. Some clones are missing; in checked studies, unresolved V genes explain under half, and the rest has no known cause. V and J calls and clone size are copied from that table; D and trimming were computed from the DNA. The sample table shows approximately 140,000 clones, and about 80% are seen once. Clones ranked in the top ten supply approximately 3% of the sample.

This clone was counted only a few times. The antigen this receptor binds is unknown. Per-base qualities were not stored, and no clone one base away is much larger. The investigation overall reported the following: Three of the identified cytomegalovirus-associated TCR beta chains were confirmed in vitro to be specific for cytomegalovirus antigens. Some 16 rarely observed V segments, including chromosome 9 orphons, were excluded from the earlier analysis of just under 600 of the donors because counts were too low. Correlated functional status among segregating V segments might be attributable to linkage disequilibrium, but an unknown experimental factor could not be ruled out. V-gene and J-gene trimming of TCR beta chains was associated with a missense DCLRE1C variant in a later genetic analysis, and the association was replicated in an independent cohort. According to a later analysis, TCR association rates differed among HLA loci, with DRB1 alleles showing the most associated TCRs and HLA-C alleles showing the fewest. Several of the top co-occurrence clusters appeared to be linked to parvovirus B19, influenza, CMV and Epstein-Barr virus, according to a later analysis. Because HLA typing was missing for some donors at each locus, association tests included only the typed subset. The 87-base-pair reads could not distinguish some IMGT-functional V segments, including TRBV6-2 and TRBV6-3, so those segments were excluded. Immune exposure information for the cohort was limited to CMV serostatus. In a later analysis, HLA-associated TCR beta chains were found to be more clonally expanded and to have lower generation probabilities than equally common non-associated chains. In a later genetic analysis, fewer N-insertions in productive TCRs were reported among donors in an Asian-associated ancestry cluster than the approximately 670-donor mean. A cluster of highly shared sequence variants was judged likely to represent a technical artifact of the sequencing pipeline. This cohort had only TCR beta chains sequenced, and the lack of alpha or paired-chain data limited which features could be detected. In a later analysis, most CMV-associated TCR beta chains were found to appear HLA-restricted, with HLA associations seemingly driven largely by CMV exposure. The authors suggested that the approach could potentially be generalized to other disease states and immunological phenotypes. In both the original and validation cohorts, the classifier was reported to diagnose cytomegalovirus status with high specificity and sensitivity. A later analysis associated about 17,000 TCR beta sequences with specific HLA alleles at a false discovery rate of 0.05. Most TCR sequences were seen in very few donors, while some public TCRs were found in many individuals. A further reported finding was that TCR beta sequences accurately predicted the HLA-A and HLA-B alleles for most subjects in the first cohort. In an earlier analysis of 587 of the donors, most TCR beta V segments were observed in productive rearrangements about 87% or about 30% of the time, broadly matching IMGT annotations. The presence/absence analyses assumed that sequencing depth was roughly uniform across donors, and that assumption may not be true. The study listed 164 TCR beta chains as associated with cytomegalovirus. Assigning TCR associations to individual alleles was difficult when HLA alleles, especially DR and DQ, strongly co-occurred.

The TCR originated in a boy aged 2 to 9 in good health and CMV-seronegative. The rearrangement combines TRBV6-5 with TRBJ1-1; the best D guess is TRBD1, with 5 bases matching. Specimen: PBMCs. CDR3 reads: CASSRRQLNTEAFF. Here is the DNA: TGTGCCAGCAGTCGTCGACAGCTAAACACTGAAGCTTTCTTT.